The entry below gives a single T cell receptor (beta chain) sequence along with its context. These data are taken from a study of blood T cell repertoires in COVID-19. The ends lost 6 bases at V and 6 bases at J; junction bases unmatched: 12. This CDR3 spans 16 amino acids. CDR1 is MNHNS and CDR2 is SASEGT in the germline V gene. Clones were sequenced by immunoSEQ multiplex PCR, and TCRdb holds only the in-frame ones, with some missing. The table shows about 210,000 clones, with roughly nine tenths occurring only once. The origin of this receptor is a man in his forties with acute or convalescent COVID-19. The V and J genes are TRBV6-1 and TRBJ1-5, with 9 bases lining up with TRBD1. The sequenced sample consisted of peripheral blood. CDR3 protein: CASRERTGDRGQPQHF. DNA of the CDR3: TGTGCCAGCAGGGAACGGACAGGGGACCGGGGTCAGCCCCAGCATTTT.